The next 13 T cell receptor beta chains were all read from a single sample in a study of blood T cell repertoires in COVID-19. Measured with immunoSEQ multiplex PCR; TCRdb has only the in-frame clones, and not every one. The sample holds about 110,000 clones, about nine tenths seen once. Sequenced sample: peripheral blood. These receptor sequences come from a human donor in a cohort sampled during active COVID-19.

The rearrangement uses TRBV3-1 (or the pseudogene TRBV3-2) and TRBJ2-1; 12 bases align to TRBD1. This CDR3 is built from 15 residues. V lost 6 bases to trimming and J lost 8 bases; unmatched junction nucleotides: 8. Looked up from germline, CDR1 is LGHDT and CDR2 is YNNKEL (reference sequence). The CDR3 spells CASSHPGTGGYEQFF. Written as DNA, the CDR3 is TGTGCCAGCAGTCATCCCGGGACAGGGGGCTATGAGCAGTTCTTC.

The rearrangement links TRBV7-6 to TRBJ2-7; 7 bases align to TRBD2. This CDR3 has 16 amino acids. Germline V gene data show CDR1 as SGHVS and CDR2 as FNYEAQ. V lost 5 bases, J lost 1 base, and 11 bases stayed unmatched. The CDR3 sequence is CASSRQSQGGSYEQYF. In nucleotides, the CDR3 is TGTGCCAGCAGCCGCCAATCTCAGGGAGGGTCCTACGAGCAGTACTTC.

This chain joins TRBV5-4 and TRBJ1-1; TRBD1 aligns across 7 bases. V lost 5 bases to trimming and J lost 7 bases; unmatched junction nucleotides: 11. Germline CDR1 and CDR2: SGHNT and YYREEE (reference sequence). The CDR3 covers 14 residues. The CDR3 DNA follows: TGTGCCAGCAGACCCAGGGGGGCCCCCTATGAAGCTTTCTTT. It yields the protein CASRPRGAPYEAFF.

The sample holds a few counts of this clone. This sequence joins TRBV5-4 and TRBJ2-5; weak D call: TRBD2 (5 bases). V lost 1 base and J 1 base, leaving 8 bases between the germline ends. Germline V gene lookup returns CDR1 SGHNT and CDR2 YYREEE (reference sequence). This CDR3 is 14 amino acids long. Here the CDR3 reads CASSLIASQETQYF. The CDR3 nucleotides are TGTGCCAGCAGCTTGATAGCGTCCCAAGAGACCCAGTACTTC.

This chain uses TRBV6-5 with TRBJ1-1; no clear D. Looked up from germline, CDR1 is MNHEY and CDR2 is SVGAGI. This CDR3 comprises 13 residues. Trimming cost V 6 bases and J 6 bases, with 14 bases left between them. The CDR3 sequence is CASRPVENSEAFF. The CDR3 DNA follows: TGTGCCAGCAGACCTGTCGAAAACTCTGAAGCTTTCTTT.

CDR3 amino acids: CASSPNHRKSTEAFF. DNA for the CDR3: TGTGCCAGCAGCCCAAATCACAGGAAAAGCACTGAAGCTTTCTTT. The chain is built from TRBV7-6 and TRBJ1-1, with D possibly being TRBD1 (5 bases). Per germline, CDR1 SGHVS and CDR2 FNYEAQ. The CDR3 runs to 15 residues. Trimming took 5 bases from V and 4 from J, leaving 17 bases between them.

This sequence joins TRBV4-1 and TRBJ2-7; TRBD1 matches at 7 bases. The germline gives CDR1 MGHRA, CDR2 YSYEKL. The V gene end was trimmed by 0 bases and the J gene end by 4 bases; junction bases not matched to a gene: 6. The CDR3 extends over 15 amino acids. The CDR3 loop is CASSQDPATGYEQYF. CDR3 DNA sequence: TGCGCCAGCAGCCAAGATCCCGCGACAGGGTACGAGCAGTACTTC.

J is TRBJ2-1 and V is TRBV11-2; possible D gene TRBD1, 7 bases. Germline V gives CDR1 SGHAT, CDR2 FQNNGV. The length of the CDR3 is 17 residues. V shed 6 bases and J shed 0 bases, with 18 bases lying between them. As DNA, the CDR3 is TGTGCCAGCAGATTCAGGGGGGCTACCAGCTCCTACAATGAGCAGTTCTTC. Its protein product is CASRFRGATSSYNEQFF. The full variable domain, completed using reference TRBV11-2 and TRBJ2-1, is EAGVAQSPRYKIIEKRQSVAFWCNPISGHATLYWYQQILGQGPKLLIQFQNNGVVDDSQLPKDRFSAERLKGVDSTLKIQPAKLEDSAVYLCASRFRGATSSYNEQFFGPGTRLTVL.

Regarding this clone: Other DNA sequences within the sample encode an identical CDR3. The chain uses TRBV6-5 and TRBJ1-1; 8 nucleotides match TRBD1. The CDR3 loop spans 14 amino acids. The J segment lost 1 base and the V segment lost 3 bases, leaving 1 base of the junction unmatched. CDR1 MNHEY and CDR2 SVGAGI come from the germline V gene. CDR3 loop: CASSYDRGNTEAFF. Here the CDR3 DNA reads TGTGCCAGCAGTTATGACAGGGGGAACACTGAAGCTTTCTTT.

V and J are TRBV18 and TRBJ2-7; 11 nucleotides match TRBD1. Looked up from germline, CDR1 is KGHSH and CDR2 is LQKENI. The junction had 7 bases not matched to a gene; V was cut back by 6 bases and J by 3 bases. There are 15 residues in the CDR3. The CDR3 DNA reads TGTGCCAGCTCCCGCGGACAGGGGGCGAACTACGAGCAGTACTTC. Residues: CASSRGQGANYEQYF.

This clone showed up just once. The chain recombines TRBV11-2 with TRBJ2-5, with TRBD1 as a possible D gene (6 bases). The V end lost 1 base, the J end lost 2 bases, and 17 bases lay between the germline ends. The CDR3 contains 17 residues. CDR1 and CDR2 from the germline V gene are SGHAT and FQNNGV. The CDR3 DNA is TGTGCCAGCAGCTTAGTGAGCGGCCAGAGGGGGCAAGAGACCCAGTACTTC. This sequence encodes CASSLVSGQRGQETQYF. Combining the CDR3 with reference TRBV11-2 and TRBJ2-5 gives the whole variable domain EAGVAQSPRYKIIEKRQSVAFWCNPISGHATLYWYQQILGQGPKLLIQFQNNGVVDDSQLPKDRFSAERLKGVDSTLKIQPAKLEDSAVYLCASSLVSGQRGQETQYFGPGTRLLVL.

The chain recombines TRBV18 with TRBJ1-6; possible D gene TRBD1, 6 bases. The germline gives CDR1 KGHSH, CDR2 LQKENI. Trimming removed 4 bases at V and 9 bases at J, with 13 bases between. CDR3 length equals 14 residues. CDR3 bases: TGTGCCAGCTCACAAGACAGGACGGCTTCACCCCTCCACTTT. Amino acids: CASSQDRTASPLHF.

V gene TRBV4-1 combines with J gene TRBJ2-7; 7 positions match TRBD2. The germline gives CDR1 MGHRA, CDR2 YSYEKL. Trimming removed 1 base from V and 7 bases from J; junction bases left unmatched: 16. The CDR3 consists of 17 residues. The CDR3 region has the DNA TGCGCCAGCAGCCAAGGAATACCGGGACTACGGGCTTTGGAGCAGTACTTC. As protein: CASSQGIPGLRALEQYF.